Sequencing of this T cell receptor (beta chain) was carried out in a study of blood T cell repertoires in COVID-19. Across the whole study: The United States, Italy and Spain were the sources of the acute and convalescent COVID-19 samples. PBMCs, B-cell-depleted T cells, or T cells were the source of the cDNA or gDNA that made up the material.

Authors' processing steps: By means of reference gene primer amplification, nucleated cell counts were estimated. The data were produced by immunoSEQ multiplex PCR, yet TCRdb's version contains in-frame clones alone and is incomplete. V, J and clone size derive from that table, while D and trimming were established from the DNA sequence. This sample yields about 49,000 clones, of which 70% to 85% are seen a single time; approximately 15% belongs to the top ten. The CDR3 covers 14 residues. Germline loops: CDR1 MNHEY, CDR2 SVGAGI. Unmatched junction bases numbered 8, after V lost 6 bases and J lost 6 bases.

This TCR came from a human donor in a cohort sampled during active COVID-19. Sequencing was done on a sample of peripheral blood. The genes are TRBV6-5 and TRBJ1-1, with TRBD1 matching over 9 bases. The CDR3: CASSRDRVLSEAFF. The CDR3 bases are TGTGCCAGCAGCCGGGACAGGGTACTCTCTGAAGCTTTCTTT.